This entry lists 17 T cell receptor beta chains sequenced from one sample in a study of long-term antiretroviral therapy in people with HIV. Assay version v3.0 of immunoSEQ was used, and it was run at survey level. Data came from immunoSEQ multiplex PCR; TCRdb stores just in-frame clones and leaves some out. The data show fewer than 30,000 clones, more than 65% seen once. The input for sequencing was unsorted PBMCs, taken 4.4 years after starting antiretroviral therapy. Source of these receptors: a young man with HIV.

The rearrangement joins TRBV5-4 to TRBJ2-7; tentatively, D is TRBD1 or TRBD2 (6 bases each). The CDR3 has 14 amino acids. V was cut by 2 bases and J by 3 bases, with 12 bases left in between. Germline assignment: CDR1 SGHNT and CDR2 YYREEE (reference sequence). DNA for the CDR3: TGTGCCAGCAGCTTTAGGGGGGCTGGCTACGAGCAGTACTTC. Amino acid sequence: CASSFRGAGYEQYF.

The CDR3 reads CASSSPHRQGHYGYTF. CDR3 nucleotides: TGTGCCAGCAGTTCACCCCATAGACAGGGCCACTATGGCTACACCTTC. J is TRBJ1-2 and V is TRBV28; 7 nucleotides align to TRBD1. Germline V lookup: CDR1 MDHEN, CDR2 SYDVKM. V trimming: 4 bases; J trimming: 3 bases; junction bases outside the gene matches: 11. CDR3 length: 16 residues.

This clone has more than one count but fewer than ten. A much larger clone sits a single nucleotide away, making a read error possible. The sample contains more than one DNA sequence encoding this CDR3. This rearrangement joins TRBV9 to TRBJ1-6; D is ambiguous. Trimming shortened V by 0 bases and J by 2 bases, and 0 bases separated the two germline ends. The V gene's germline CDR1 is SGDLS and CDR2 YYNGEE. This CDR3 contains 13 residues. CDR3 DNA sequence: TGTGCCAGCAGCGTAGCCTATAATTCACCCCTCCACTTT. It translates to CASSVAYNSPLHF.

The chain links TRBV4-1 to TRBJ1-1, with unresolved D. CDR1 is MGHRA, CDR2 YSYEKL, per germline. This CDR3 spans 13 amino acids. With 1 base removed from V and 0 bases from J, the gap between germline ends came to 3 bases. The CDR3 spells CASSQVVNTEAFF. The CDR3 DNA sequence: TGCGCCAGCAGCCAAGTCGTGAACACTGAAGCTTTCTTT.

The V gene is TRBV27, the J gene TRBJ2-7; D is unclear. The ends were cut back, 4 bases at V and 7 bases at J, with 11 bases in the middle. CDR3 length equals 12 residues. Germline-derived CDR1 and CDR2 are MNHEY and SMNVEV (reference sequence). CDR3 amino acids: CASSSKNGEQYF. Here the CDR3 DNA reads TGTGCCAGCAGTTCAAAAAACGGGGAGCAGTACTTC.

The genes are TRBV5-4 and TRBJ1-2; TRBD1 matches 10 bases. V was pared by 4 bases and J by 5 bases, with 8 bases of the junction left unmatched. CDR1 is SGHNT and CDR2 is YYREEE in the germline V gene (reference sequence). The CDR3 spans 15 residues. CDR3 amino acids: CASSVGTGAGYGYTF. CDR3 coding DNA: TGTGCCAGCAGCGTCGGGACAGGGGCAGGGTATGGCTACACCTTC. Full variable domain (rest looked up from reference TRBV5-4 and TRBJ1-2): ETGVTQSPTHLIKTRGQQVTLRCSSQSGHNTVSWYQQALGQGPQFIFQYYREEENGRGNFPPRFSGLQFPNYSSELNVNALELDDSALYLCASSVGTGAGYGYTFGSGTRLTVV.

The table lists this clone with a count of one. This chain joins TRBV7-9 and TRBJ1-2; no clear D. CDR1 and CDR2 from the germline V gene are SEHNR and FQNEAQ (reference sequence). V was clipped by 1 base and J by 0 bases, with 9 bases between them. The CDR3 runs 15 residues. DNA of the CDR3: TGTGCCAGCAGCTTAGGAGCGGATACTAACTATGGCTACACCTTC. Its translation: CASSLGADTNYGYTF.

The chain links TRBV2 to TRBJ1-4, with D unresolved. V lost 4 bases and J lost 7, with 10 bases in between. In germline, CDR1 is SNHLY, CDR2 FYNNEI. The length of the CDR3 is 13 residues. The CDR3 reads CASSVNRGEKLFF. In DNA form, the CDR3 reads TGTGCCAGCAGTGTCAACCGGGGTGAAAAACTGTTTTTT.

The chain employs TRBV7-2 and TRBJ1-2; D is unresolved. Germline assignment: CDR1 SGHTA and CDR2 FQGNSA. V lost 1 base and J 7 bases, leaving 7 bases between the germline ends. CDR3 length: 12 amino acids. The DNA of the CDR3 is TGTGCCAGCAGCTTAGGGTCAAGTGGCTACACCTTC. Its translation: CASSLGSSGYTF.

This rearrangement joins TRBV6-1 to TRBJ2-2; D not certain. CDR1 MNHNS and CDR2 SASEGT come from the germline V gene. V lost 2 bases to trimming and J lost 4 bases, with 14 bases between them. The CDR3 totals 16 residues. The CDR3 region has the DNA TGTGCCAGCAGTGAATATATAAGTTTGGGCACCGGGGAGCTGTTTTTT. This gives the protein CASSEYISLGTGELFF.

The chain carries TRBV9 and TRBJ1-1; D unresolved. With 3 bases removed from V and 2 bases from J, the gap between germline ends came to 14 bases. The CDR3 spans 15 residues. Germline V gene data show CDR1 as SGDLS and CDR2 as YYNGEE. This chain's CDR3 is CASSADTTANTEAFF. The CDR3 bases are TGTGCCAGCAGCGCGGATACGACGGCTAACACTGAAGCTTTCTTT.

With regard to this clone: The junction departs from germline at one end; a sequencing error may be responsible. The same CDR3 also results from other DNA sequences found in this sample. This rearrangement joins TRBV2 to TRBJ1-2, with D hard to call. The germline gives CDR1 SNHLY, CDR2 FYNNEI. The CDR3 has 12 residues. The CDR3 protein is CASSEGNYGYTF. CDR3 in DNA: TGTGCCAGCAGTGAAGGAAACTATGGCTATACCTTC.

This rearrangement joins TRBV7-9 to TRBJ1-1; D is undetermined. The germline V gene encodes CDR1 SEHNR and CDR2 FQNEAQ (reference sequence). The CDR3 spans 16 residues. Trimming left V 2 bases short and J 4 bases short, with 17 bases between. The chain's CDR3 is CASSLMRFGEGTEAFF. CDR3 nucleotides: TGTGCCAGCAGCTTAATGAGGTTTGGGGAAGGCACTGAAGCTTTCTTT.

The CDR3 loop reads CATSPERRMRGRGDTEAFF. The CDR3 DNA reads as TGTGCCACCAGCCCGGAGCGCCGGATGCGGGGGCGGGGGGACACTGAAGCTTTCTTT. V and J are TRBV15 and TRBJ1-1; TRBD1 is a possible D gene (6 bases). CDR1 and CDR2 from the germline V gene are LNHNV and YYDKDF (reference sequence). CDR3 length equals 19 residues. V lost 5 bases and J 3 bases, leaving 28 bases between the germline ends.

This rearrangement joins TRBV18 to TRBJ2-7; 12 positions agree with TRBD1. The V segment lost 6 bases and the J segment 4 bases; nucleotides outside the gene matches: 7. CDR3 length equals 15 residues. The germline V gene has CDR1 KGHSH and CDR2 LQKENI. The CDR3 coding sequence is TGTGCCAGCTCCCGGGACAGGGGGCTTTTGTACGAGCAGTACTTC. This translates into CASSRDRGLLYEQYF.

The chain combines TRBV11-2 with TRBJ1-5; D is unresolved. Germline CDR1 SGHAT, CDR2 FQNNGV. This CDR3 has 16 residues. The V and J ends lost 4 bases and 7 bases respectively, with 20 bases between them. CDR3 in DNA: TGTGCCAGCAGCTCGAAAAAGGAGGATTGGGTGCAGCCCCAGCATTTT. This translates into CASSSKKEDWVQPQHF. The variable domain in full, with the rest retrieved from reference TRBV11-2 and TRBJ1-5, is EAGVAQSPRYKIIEKRQSVAFWCNPISGHATLYWYQQILGQGPKLLIQFQNNGVVDDSQLPKDRFSAERLKGVDSTLKIQPAKLEDSAVYLCASSSKKEDWVQPQHFGDGTRLSIL.

CDR3 DNA sequence: TGCGCCAGCAGCTTGGTTTCCCCTCTCTATGGCTACACCTTC. Its translation: CASSLVSPLYGYTF. The chain has TRBV5-1 and TRBJ1-2, with unresolved D. Trimming pared 0 bases from V and 4 bases from J, leaving 10 bases between. The CDR3 extends over 14 amino acids. Germline-derived CDR1 and CDR2 are SGHRS and YFSETQ.